This T cell receptor (beta chain) was obtained from a study of T-cell reconstitution after alpha-beta-depleted transplantation in children. This clonotype was seen only a few times. Unique molecular identifiers were built into the TCRbeta library. TCRdb redid the calling of the PCR reads with MiXCR, one entry per CDR3 protein. The table shows around 380,000 distinct CDR3 sequences, with 9.5% to 13% occurring only once. The sequence derives from a human donor who donated a stem cell graft to a child with acute myeloid leukemia. Sample: PBMCs from the stem cell graft donor, taken from the stem cell graft.

CDR3 in amino acids: CASSEQSGSPSYEQYF. CDR3 sequence (DNA): TGTGCCAGCAGCGAACAGAGCGGGAGCCCTTCCTACGAGCAGTACTTC. The chain joins TRBV9 to TRBJ2-7; 8 bases map to TRBD2. V gave up 3 bases and J gave up 1 base; unmatched junction bases: 9. The CDR3 is 16 residues long. Germline CDR1 and CDR2: SGDLS and YYNGEE.